This paragraph reports one T cell receptor beta chain. This sample was included in a study of cytomegalovirus exposure and HLA in healthy donors. Use of 60 Vbeta and 13 Jbeta primers characterized the PCR. Profiling relied on immunoSEQ multiplex PCR, and the TCRdb table lists in-frame clones only, not all of them. The sample consists of roughly 250,000 clones, 75% to 90% of them appearing once. V lost 4 bases and J lost 2; bases outside the gene matches: 5. Germline CDR1 MNHNS, CDR2 SASEGT. The CDR3 is 16 residues long. The V call is TRBV6-1, the J call TRBJ1-4; 9 positions agree with TRBD1. Input material: PBMCs. This receptor was identified in a girl aged 2-10 years in good health and CMV-seronegative. Here the CDR3 DNA reads TGTGCCAGCAGTGCCGGACAGGGGTGGACTAATGAAAAACTGTTTTTT. Protein: CASSAGQGWTNEKLFF.